This TCR beta chain was recovered during a study of blood T cell repertoires in COVID-19. Under the authors' procedure: Counts of nucleated cells, estimated from reference gene primer amplification, were obtained. Repertoires were generated with immunoSEQ multiplex PCR, while TCRdb's copy carries only in-frame clones and drops some. V and J calls and clone size come straight from that table; D and trimming were deduced from the DNA. This table has over 250,000 clones, about 85% appearing once. V lost 7 bases, J lost 1 base, and 13 bases lay in between. The CDR3 has 13 amino acids. The germline V gene has CDR1 SQVTM and CDR2 ANQGSEA. This clone was picked up one time.

The chain uses TRBV29-1 and TRBJ2-5; D unresolved. The TCR sequence derives from a human donor in a cohort sampled during active COVID-19. The source material was peripheral blood. The chain's CDR3 is CSAKNSGQETQYF. Here the CDR3 DNA reads TGCAGCGCTAAGAACTCGGGCCAAGAGACCCAGTACTTC.